There are a few counts of the clone carrying this TCR beta chain. Its specificity is not known. Unique molecular identifiers were built into the TCRbeta library. TCRdb re-analysed the PCR reads in MiXCR, keeping a single row per CDR3 protein. In the table there are approximately 1,000,000 distinct CDR3 sequences, roughly 31% of which are singletons. The data belong to a study of T-cell reconstitution after alpha-beta-depleted transplantation in children. Trimming took 10 bases from V and 3 from J, leaving 4 bases between them. CDR3 length equals 9 residues. Whole-study results and caveats: Newly made T cells mostly supplied T-cell counts and diversity one year after transplant. Approximately two months post-transplant, alpha-beta T cells reportedly originated from several hundred expanded graft clones. High day-60 TCRbeta diversity in some patients came from surviving recipient T cells and thymic progenitors.

The sequenced sample was PBMCs, mostly from graft donor cells, obtained 360 days after TCRalphabeta/CD19-depleted stem cell transplant. The chain carries TRBV12-3 or TRBV12-4 and TRBJ2-7; D gene unclear. This receptor was taken from a boy in the first two years of life who had a stem cell transplant for SCID, so the T cells may come from the graft donor. CDR3 protein: CANHYEQYF. The CDR3 DNA reads as TGTGCCAACCACTACGAGCAGTACTTC.